The 27 T cell receptor beta chains below come from one sample, sequenced in a study of shared clonotypes between healthy human individuals. Assay used: immunoSEQ multiplex PCR; TCRdb lists only in-frame clones, some missing. The table lists roughly 2 million clones, around 95% of them singletons. Specimen: naive CD4+ T cells sorted from blood. Subset in this sample: CD45RA+ positively selected. These receptors were collected from a man younger than 30 in good health.

This sequence joins TRBV19 and TRBJ1-3, with D hard to call. The CDR3 contains 15 residues. Germline V gene lookup returns CDR1 LNHDA and CDR2 SQIVND (reference sequence). V was pared by 3 bases and J by 4 bases, with 13 bases between. The CDR3 loop reads CASSIGSKSGNTIYF. The CDR3 DNA sequence: TGTGCCAGTAGTATTGGCAGCAAGTCAGGAAACACCATATATTTT.

The chain has TRBV4-3 and TRBJ2-3; D not resolved. Germline V gives CDR1 LGHNA, CDR2 YSLEER. This CDR3 is built from 16 residues. Trimming removed 1 base at V and 4 bases at J, with 15 bases between. The CDR3 sequence: CASSQGPDGVPDTQYF. The CDR3 DNA is TGCGCCAGCAGCCAAGGCCCTGATGGTGTCCCAGATACGCAGTATTTT.

The CDR3 DNA is TGTGCCAGCAGTGAAAATACCGTCCAGGTCACCTACGAGCAGTACTTC. Amino acids: CASSENTVQVTYEQYF. The V gene is TRBV6-1, the J gene TRBJ2-7; no clear D. This CDR3 has 16 residues. Trimming cost V 2 bases and J 2 bases, with 16 bases left between them. Germline V lookup: CDR1 MNHNS, CDR2 SASEGT.

The chain employs TRBV10-3 and TRBJ2-7, with 7 bases matching TRBD1. Trimming removed 3 bases from V and 2 bases from J; junction bases left unmatched: 10. The CDR3 loop spans 16 amino acids. CDR1 is ENHRY, CDR2 SYGVKD, per germline. CDR3 amino acids: CAISESRDRKTYEQYF. The CDR3 nucleotides are TGTGCCATCAGTGAATCCCGGGACAGAAAAACCTACGAGCAGTACTTC.

The chain employs TRBV21-1 and TRBJ2-7; no DNA check was done on the table's D call, TRBD1. TRBV21-1 is a known pseudogene. The length of the CDR3 is 16 residues. CDR3 sequence reads: CASSKSGTGVAYEQYF. CDR3 DNA: TGTGCCAGCAGCAAATCCGGGACAGGGGTAGCCTACGAGCAGTACTTC.

The rearrangement links TRBV12-5 to TRBJ2-3; 8 bases map to TRBD2. The CDR3 has 16 amino acids. The ends lost 0 bases at V and 2 bases at J; junction bases unmatched: 4. Germline-derived CDR1 and CDR2 are LGHNT and FRNRAP. CDR3 in DNA: TGTGCTAGTGGTTTGGTATTAGCGGGGCACACAGATACGCAGTATTTT. Translated: CASGLVLAGHTDTQYF.

The chain carries TRBV5-6 and TRBJ2-2; D gene unclear. The germline CDR1 and CDR2 sequences are SGHDT and YYEEEE. The CDR3 sequence is 15 residues long. V was trimmed by 4 bases and J by 8 bases, leaving 18 bases between them. The CDR3 loop is CASSQKRPKPGELFF. The CDR3, as DNA: TGTGCCAGCAGCCAGAAGAGGCCCAAGCCGGGGGAGCTGTTTTTT.

This chain links TRBV6-5 with TRBJ2-5; D not certain. The CDR3 runs 14 residues. The V end was cut by 2 bases, the J end by 1 base, with 8 bases between. The germline gives CDR1 MNHEY, CDR2 SVGAGI. CDR3 sequence: CASSYQPSQETQYF. In nucleotides, the CDR3 is TGTGCCAGCAGTTACCAGCCCAGCCAAGAGACCCAGTACTTC.

This chain joins TRBV18 and TRBJ1-6; no reliable D call. Germline CDR1 is KGHSH and CDR2 is LQKENI. Trimming left V 6 bases short and J 0 bases short, with 15 bases between. CDR3 length: 17 residues. CDR3 residues: CASSPPQVSSYNSPLHF. Written as DNA, the CDR3 is TGTGCCAGCTCGCCGCCGCAGGTGAGCTCCTATAATTCACCCCTCCACTTT. The full variable domain, in which reference TRBV18 and TRBJ1-6 provide the parts outside the CDR3, is NAGVMQNPRHLVRRRGQEARLRCSPMKGHSHVYWYRQLPEEGLKFMVYLQKENIIDESGMPKERFSAEFPKEGPSILRIQQVVRGDSAAYFCASSPPQVSSYNSPLHFGNGTRLTVT.

In its sample, this clone was seen once. The CDR3, as DNA: TGTGCCAGCAGCCAAGCAATAGATACGCAGTATTTT. Protein product: CASSQAIDTQYF. This chain joins TRBV14 and TRBJ2-3; D gene ambiguous. V lost 1 base and J 5 bases, leaving 4 bases between the germline ends. The CDR3 extends over 12 amino acids. CDR1 is SGHDN, CDR2 FVKESK, per germline.

The gene calls are TRBV6-6 and TRBJ2-5, with a tentative D call TRBD2 (5 bases). The V gene lost 5 bases and the J gene lost 1 base, with 11 bases spanning the gap. This CDR3 spans 14 amino acids. Germline CDR1 and CDR2: MNHNY and SVGAGI (reference sequence). CDR3 loop: CASSPGWAQETQYF. The CDR3 DNA reads as TGTGCCAGCAGTCCGGGATGGGCCCAAGAGACCCAGTACTTC.

The chain is built from TRBV11-3 and TRBJ1-1, with D possibly matching TRBD1 (6 bases). V was clipped by 3 bases and J by 5 bases, with 10 bases between them. This CDR3 has 13 residues. CDR1 and CDR2 from the germline V gene are SGHNT and YENEEA. CDR3: CASSFTGLTEAFF. The CDR3 DNA follows: TGTGCCAGCAGCTTTACAGGGCTAACTGAAGCTTTCTTT.

This chain connects TRBV28 to TRBJ2-2; D is perhaps TRBD2 (7 bases). The ends were cut back, 3 bases at V and 4 bases at J, with 9 bases in the middle. CDR1 MDHEN and CDR2 SYDVKM come from the germline V gene. The CDR3 has 14 residues. CDR3 residues: CASSLGGRTGELFF. CDR3 DNA: TGTGCCAGCAGTTTGGGGGGGCGCACCGGGGAGCTGTTTTTT. The full variable domain, in which reference TRBV28 and TRBJ2-2 provide the parts outside the CDR3, is DVKVTQSSRYLVKRTGEKVFLECVQDMDHENMFWYRQDPGLGLRLIYFSYDVKMKEKGDIPEGYSVSREKKERFSLILESASTNQTSMYLCASSLGGRTGELFFGEGSRLTVL.

The chain employs TRBV10-3 and TRBJ1-2, with 7 bases matching TRBD1. This CDR3 is 15 amino acids long. V shed 5 bases, J shed 0 bases, and the junction held 6 bases outside the gene matches. Germline V gene sequence: CDR1 ENHRY, CDR2 SYGVKD. CDR3 loop: CAISPDRATNYGYTF. CDR3 sequence (DNA): TGTGCCATCAGTCCCGACAGGGCAACTAACTATGGCTACACCTTC.

CDR3 region: CASSLGGTDQPQHF. As DNA, the CDR3 is TGTGCCAGCAGCTTAGGGGGGACAGATCAGCCCCAGCATTTT. The chain employs TRBV7-9 and TRBJ1-5; 7 bases line up with TRBD1. The V gene's germline CDR1 is SEHNR and CDR2 FQNEAQ (reference sequence). The CDR3 consists of 14 residues. Trimming at V came to 1 base and at J to 5 bases, leaving 2 bases not matched to a gene.

The rearrangement uses TRBV30 and TRBJ2-7; 10 bases are shared with TRBD2. The V and J ends lost 8 bases and 2 bases, in that order; junction bases with no gene match: 9. In germline, CDR1 is GTSNPN, CDR2 SVGIG (reference sequence). The CDR3 has 14 residues. This chain's CDR3 is CAGGSSGSTYEQYF. Here the CDR3 DNA reads TGTGCCGGGGGCTCTAGCGGGAGTACCTACGAGCAGTACTTC.

The chain couples TRBV12-5 to TRBJ2-1; D not resolved. The ends were cut back, 6 bases at V and 10 bases at J, with 16 bases in the middle. There are 13 residues in the CDR3. From germline, CDR1 is LGHNT and CDR2 FRNRAP. The CDR3 DNA is TGTGCTAGTGGCCTCCCCCTGGGCAGGGAGCAGTTCTTC. It encodes CASGLPLGREQFF. Complete variable domain (other parts from reference TRBV12-5 and TRBJ2-1): DARVTQTPRHKVTEMGQEVTMRCQPILGHNTVFWYRQTMMQGLELLAYFRNRAPLDDSGMPKDRFSAEMPDATLATLKIQPSEPRDSAVYFCASGLPLGREQFFGPGTRLTVL.

The rearrangement links TRBV5-6 to TRBJ1-2; D is possibly TRBD1 (5 bases). The CDR3 spans 13 residues. Trimming stripped 1 base from V and 7 bases from J, with 11 bases between. Germline CDR1 is SGHDT and CDR2 is YYEEEE. The CDR3 nucleotides read TGTGCCAGCAGCTTGTTTGCAGGGACTGGCTACACCTTC. Translation: CASSLFAGTGYTF. Full variable domain (outside the CDR3, taken from reference TRBV5-6 and TRBJ1-2): DAGVTQSPTHLIKTRGQQVTLRCSPKSGHDTVSWYQQALGQGPQFIFQYYEEEERQRGNFPDRFSGHQFPNYSSELNVNALLLGDSALYLCASSLFAGTGYTFGSGTRLTVV.

This rearrangement joins TRBV6-1 to TRBJ2-7; D might be TRBD2 (5 bases). The CDR3 runs 15 residues. Deletions cut 6 bases from V and 2 bases from J, with 17 bases between. Germline V gene data show CDR1 as MNHNS and CDR2 as SASEGT. The CDR3 DNA reads TGTGCCAGCAGGAGGGAGAGTACTCTCCCCTACGAGCAGTACTTC. Translation: CASRRESTLPYEQYF.

The rearrangement links TRBV4-1 to TRBJ1-6; TRBD1 agrees at 8 bases. Germline trimming cut 5 bases from V and 7 bases from J; bases unmatched to any gene: 7. The CDR3 sequence is 15 residues long. From germline, CDR1 is MGHRA and CDR2 YSYEKL. Here the CDR3 DNA reads TGCGCCAGCAGCGAAGCACAGGGGGGCAATTCACCCCTCCACTTT. Its protein product is CASSEAQGGNSPLHF.

The DNA of the CDR3 is TGTGCCAGCACAGGGGGCGACTATGGCTACACCTTC. This translates into CASTGGDYGYTF. This chain links TRBV5-4 with TRBJ1-2; TRBD1 matches at 8 bases. The CDR3 runs to 12 residues. Germline V gene sequence: CDR1 SGHNT, CDR2 YYREEE (reference sequence). After removal of 6 bases from V and 3 bases from J, the junction contained 1 base not matched to a gene.

This CDR3 reads CASSPLSGVMETQYF. The CDR3 DNA follows: TGTGCCAGCTCACCACTTTCCGGGGTGATGGAGACCCAGTACTTC. This sequence joins TRBV18 and TRBJ2-5, with D tentatively TRBD2 (5 bases). The CDR3 covers 15 residues. The germline V and J ends were trimmed by 1 base and 5 bases, with 14 bases remaining between them. Germline V gene sequence: CDR1 KGHSH, CDR2 LQKENI.

The chain carries TRBV7-8 and TRBJ2-4; D remains ambiguous. The germline CDR1 and CDR2 sequences are SGHVS and FQNEAQ. CDR3 size: 15 residues. Trimming removed 5 bases at V and 7 bases at J, with 18 bases between. Here the CDR3 reads CASSHPQDRLNIQYF. CDR3 nucleotides: TGTGCCAGCAGCCACCCCCAGGATCGCCTGAACATTCAGTACTTC.

The gene calls are TRBV25-1 and TRBJ2-1; 10 nucleotides agree with TRBD2. This CDR3 has 16 amino acids. V was pared by 7 bases and J by 9 bases, with 15 bases of the junction left unmatched. Germline V gene data show CDR1 as MGHDK and CDR2 as SYGVNS. CDR3 region: CASIPTSLAGDGEQFF. CDR3 nucleotide sequence: TGTGCCAGCATCCCGACCTCTCTAGCGGGAGACGGTGAGCAGTTCTTC. The full variable domain, rest sourced from reference TRBV25-1 and TRBJ2-1, is EADIYQTPRYLVIGTGKKITLECSQTMGHDKMYWYQQDPGMELHLIHYSYGVNSTEKGDLSSESTVSRIRTEHFPLTLESARPSHTSQYLCASIPTSLAGDGEQFFGPGTRLTVL.

This clone came up once. The rearrangement links TRBV18 to TRBJ2-7; D perhaps matches TRBD1 (6 bases). Germline CDR1 and CDR2: KGHSH and LQKENI. The length of the CDR3 is 15 residues. Trimming took 5 bases from V and 0 from J, leaving 14 bases between them. CDR3 coding DNA: TGTGCCAGCTCAGTTAGACAGGCCAGCTCCTACGAGCAGTACTTC. The encoded protein is CASSVRQASSYEQYF.

Remarks on this clone: Other DNA sequences within the sample encode an identical CDR3. The V call is TRBV6-5, the J call TRBJ2-7; 9 bases are a match to TRBD1. V dropped 0 bases and J dropped 6; count of bases not matched to a gene: 0. The V gene's germline CDR1 is MNHEY and CDR2 SVGAGI. The CDR3 consists of 13 residues. The CDR3 sequence: CASSYSGQGEQYF. Written as DNA, the CDR3 is TGTGCCAGCAGTTACTCGGGACAGGGCGAGCAGTACTTC.

This sequence joins TRBV5-6 and TRBJ1-2; possibly TRBD1 for D (5 bases). The V gene lost 0 bases and the J gene lost 2 bases, with 11 bases spanning the gap. This CDR3 has 15 residues. The V gene's germline CDR1 is SGHDT and CDR2 YYEEEE. The CDR3: CASSLVGDLNYGYTF. As DNA, the CDR3 is TGTGCCAGCAGCTTGGTTGGGGACCTAAACTATGGCTACACCTTC.